This entry describes one T cell receptor beta chain. Its antigen is not known. Method: immunoSEQ multiplex PCR; TCRdb's copy keeps in-frame clones and lacks some. The table records tens of thousands of clones, about 96% of them present only once. The data originate from a study of T cells in tuberculosis. For the study at large: This South African cohort compared adolescents with or without latent tuberculosis against adults with active tuberculosis. Findings of the study overall: The TCR-beta difference was not significant; alpha differences partly reflected length.

CDR1 is SGHDT, CDR2 YYEEEE, per germline. The CDR3 covers 19 residues. J gave up 5 bases and V 0 bases, and 14 bases lay outside the gene matches. The sequencing sample was made of PBMCs. The sequence was obtained from a donor between 10 and 35 years old with latent tuberculosis or without tuberculosis infection. This chain connects TRBV5-6 to TRBJ2-5, with 12 bases fitting TRBD2. This CDR3 reads CASSLDLGLAGGPGETQYF. CDR3 nucleotide sequence: TGTGCCAGCAGCTTGGATTTGGGTCTAGCGGGGGGGCCCGGCGAGACCCAGTACTTC.